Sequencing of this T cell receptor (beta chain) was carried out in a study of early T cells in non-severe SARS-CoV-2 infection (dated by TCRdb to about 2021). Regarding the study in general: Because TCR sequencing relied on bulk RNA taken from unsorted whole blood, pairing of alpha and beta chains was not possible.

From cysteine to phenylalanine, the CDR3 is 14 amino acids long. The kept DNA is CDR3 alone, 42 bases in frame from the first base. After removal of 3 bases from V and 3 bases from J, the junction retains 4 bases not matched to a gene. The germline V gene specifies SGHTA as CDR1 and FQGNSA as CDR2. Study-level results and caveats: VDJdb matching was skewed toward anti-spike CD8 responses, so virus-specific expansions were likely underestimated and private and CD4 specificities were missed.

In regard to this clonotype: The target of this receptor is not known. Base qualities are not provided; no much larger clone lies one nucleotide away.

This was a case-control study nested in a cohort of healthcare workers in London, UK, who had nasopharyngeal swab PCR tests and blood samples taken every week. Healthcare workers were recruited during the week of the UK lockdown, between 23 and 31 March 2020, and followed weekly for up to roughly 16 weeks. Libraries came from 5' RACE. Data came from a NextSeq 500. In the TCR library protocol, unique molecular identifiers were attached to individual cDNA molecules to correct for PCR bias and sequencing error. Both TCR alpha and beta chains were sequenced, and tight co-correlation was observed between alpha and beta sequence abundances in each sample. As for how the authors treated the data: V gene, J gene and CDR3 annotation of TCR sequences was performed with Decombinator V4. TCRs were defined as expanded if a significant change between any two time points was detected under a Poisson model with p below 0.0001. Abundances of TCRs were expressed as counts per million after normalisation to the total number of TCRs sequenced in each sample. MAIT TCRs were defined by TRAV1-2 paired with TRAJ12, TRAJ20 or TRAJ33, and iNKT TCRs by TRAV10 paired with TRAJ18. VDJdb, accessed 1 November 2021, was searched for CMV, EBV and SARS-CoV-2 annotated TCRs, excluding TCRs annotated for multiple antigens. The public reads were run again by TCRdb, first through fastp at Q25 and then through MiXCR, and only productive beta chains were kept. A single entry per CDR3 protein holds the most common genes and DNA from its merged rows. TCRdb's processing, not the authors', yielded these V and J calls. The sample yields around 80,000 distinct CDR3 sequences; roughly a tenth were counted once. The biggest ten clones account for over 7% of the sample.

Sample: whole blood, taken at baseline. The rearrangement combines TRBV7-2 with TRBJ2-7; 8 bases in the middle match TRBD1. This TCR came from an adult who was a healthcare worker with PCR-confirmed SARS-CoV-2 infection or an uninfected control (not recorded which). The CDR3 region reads CASSFWTGSYEQYF. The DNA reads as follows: TGTGCCAGCAGCTTCTGGACAGGGAGCTACGAGCAGTACTTC.